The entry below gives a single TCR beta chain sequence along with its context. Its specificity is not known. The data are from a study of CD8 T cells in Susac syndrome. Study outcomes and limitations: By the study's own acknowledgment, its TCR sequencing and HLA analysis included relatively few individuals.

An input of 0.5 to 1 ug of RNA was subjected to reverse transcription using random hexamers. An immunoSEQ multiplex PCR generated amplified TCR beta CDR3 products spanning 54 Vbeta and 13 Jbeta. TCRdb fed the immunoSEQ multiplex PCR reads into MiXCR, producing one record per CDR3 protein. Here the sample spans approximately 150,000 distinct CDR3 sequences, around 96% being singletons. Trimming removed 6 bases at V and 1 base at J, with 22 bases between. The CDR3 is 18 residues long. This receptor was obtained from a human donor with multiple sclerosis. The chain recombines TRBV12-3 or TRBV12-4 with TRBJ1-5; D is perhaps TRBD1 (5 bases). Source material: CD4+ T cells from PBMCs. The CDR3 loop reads CASSPLQLGGGSNQPQHF. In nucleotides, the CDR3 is TGTGCCAGCAGCCCCCTACAATTGGGGGGAGGGAGCAATCAGCCCCAGCATTTT.